The entry below gives a single T cell receptor beta chain sequence along with its context. Its matching antigen is unknown. The data stem from a study of T cell responses to AZD1222 COVID-19 vaccine. Across the study: Researchers grouped second doses given at about 4 or about 12 weeks into one pool.

CDR3 size: 14 residues. Between the trimmed V and J ends, which lost 0 bases and 4 bases, there was a span of 10 bases. In germline, CDR1 is SGHRS, CDR2 YFSETQ. The data were produced by immunoSEQ multiplex PCR, yet TCRdb's version contains in-frame clones alone and is incomplete. The profile shows around 190,000 clones, 80% to 90% of them singletons. Study observations and caveats: Spike-specific TCR repertoires showed rising breadth and depth after two AZD1222 doses. It was only after the peak T cell response that any repertoires were sampled.

The chain carries TRBV5-1 and TRBJ1-1; the D gene is possibly TRBD1 (6 bases). The input for sequencing was peripheral blood, taken on day 0 of AZD1222 vaccination. The source of this sequence is an adult in good health. The DNA of the CDR3 is TGCGCCAGCAGCTTGGGACCGGACAGCACTGAAGCTTTCTTT. This translates into CASSLGPDSTEAFF.